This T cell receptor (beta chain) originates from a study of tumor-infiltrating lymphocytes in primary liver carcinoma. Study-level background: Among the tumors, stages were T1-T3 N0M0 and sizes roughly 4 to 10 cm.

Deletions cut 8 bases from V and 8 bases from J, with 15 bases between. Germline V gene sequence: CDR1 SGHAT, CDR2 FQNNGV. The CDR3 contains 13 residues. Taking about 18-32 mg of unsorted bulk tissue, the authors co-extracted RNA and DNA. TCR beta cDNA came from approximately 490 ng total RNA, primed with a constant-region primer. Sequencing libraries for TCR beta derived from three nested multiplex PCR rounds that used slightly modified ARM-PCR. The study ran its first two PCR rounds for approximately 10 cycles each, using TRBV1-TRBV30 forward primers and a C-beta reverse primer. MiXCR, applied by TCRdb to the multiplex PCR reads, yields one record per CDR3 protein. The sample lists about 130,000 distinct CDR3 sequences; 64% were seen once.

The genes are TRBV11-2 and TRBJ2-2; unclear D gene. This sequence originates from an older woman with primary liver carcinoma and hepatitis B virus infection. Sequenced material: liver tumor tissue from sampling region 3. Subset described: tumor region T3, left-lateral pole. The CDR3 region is CASCLDRIGELFF. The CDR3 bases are TGTGCCAGCTGTTTAGATAGGATTGGGGAGCTGTTTTTT.